This TCR beta chain stems from a study of T cell responses to AZD1222 COVID-19 vaccine. Study overall: Second-dose intervals of approximately 4 or approximately 12 weeks were pooled.

Study-wide points: Within unmutated variant regions lay the reported targets of nearly half of spike-specific TCRs. Donors in the cohort were predominantly white British and more often female, and clonal diversity was possibly underestimated. After two AZD1222 doses, spike-specific TCR breadth and depth rose versus day 0.

Using immunoSEQ multiplex PCR, the repertoire was profiled, and TCRdb retains in-frame clones only, with some absent. The table lists around 100,000 clones, roughly 85% of them singletons. The length of the CDR3 is 16 residues. With 4 bases removed from V and 8 bases from J, the gap between germline ends came to 21 bases. Germline V CDR1 and CDR2: MNHNS, SASEGT. A remark on this clone: What it recognizes is unknown.

The source was peripheral blood, collected on day 0 of AZD1222 vaccination. This chain uses TRBV6-1 with TRBJ2-1; the D is unclear. The sequence derives from an adult in good health. The CDR3 sequence is CASSGKAGPRMDEQFF. CDR3 nucleotide sequence: TGTGCCAGCAGTGGGAAAGCCGGGCCCCGGATGGATGAGCAGTTCTTC.